This T cell receptor (beta chain) was captured by sequencing in a study of shared clonotypes between healthy human individuals. Healthy and HIV-negative, the adult donors had no recent acute infections or vaccinations. For every subset, genomic DNA was evenly distributed across several immunoSEQ plates. TCRdb keeps only in-frame clones here, not all; method: immunoSEQ multiplex PCR. The data contain hundreds of thousands of clones, about 85% of them seen just once; the ten biggest clones take up roughly 13%. The CDR3 covers 15 residues. The V end was cut by 4 bases, the J end by 1 base, with 12 bases between. Germline-derived CDR1 and CDR2 are SGHRS and YFSETQ. On this clone itself: Its target is unknown.

Study-wide results and caveats: There were few donors, and this limited the genetic and exposure-history diversity represented.

The sequenced material came from PBMCs. This chain connects TRBV5-1 to TRBJ2-4; D is possibly TRBD2 (5 bases). This clonotype was obtained from a woman between 35 and 50 years old in good health. Some clones in this sample may be carry-over from other donors' samples. This chain's CDR3 is CASSLDGMAKNIQYF. The CDR3 DNA follows: TGCGCCAGCAGCCTCGACGGGATGGCCAAAAACATTCAGTACTTC.